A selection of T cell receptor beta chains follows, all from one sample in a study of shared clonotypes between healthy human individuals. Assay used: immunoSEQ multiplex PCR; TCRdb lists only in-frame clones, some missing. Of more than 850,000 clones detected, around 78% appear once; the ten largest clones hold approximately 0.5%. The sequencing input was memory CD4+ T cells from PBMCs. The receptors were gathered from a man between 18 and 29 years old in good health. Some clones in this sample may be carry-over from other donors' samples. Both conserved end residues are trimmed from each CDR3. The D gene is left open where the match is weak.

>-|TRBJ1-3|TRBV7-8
ASSLLGAMTGSGNTIY
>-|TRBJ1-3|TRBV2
ASSRSAASGNTIY
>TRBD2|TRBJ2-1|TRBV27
ASSPIPGREYAPSSYNEQF
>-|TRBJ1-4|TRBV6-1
ASSVTLGGVSEKLF
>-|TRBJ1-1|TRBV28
ASERYTEAF
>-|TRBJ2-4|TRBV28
ASSFRPPRDIQY
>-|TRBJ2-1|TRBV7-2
ASSPGGGSLYNEQF
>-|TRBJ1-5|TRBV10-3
AISESAGLFQPQH
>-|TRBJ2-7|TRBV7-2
ASSPWTPSHYEQY
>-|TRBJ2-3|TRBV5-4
ASSPTSTDTQY
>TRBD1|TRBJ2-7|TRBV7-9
ASSSLQGAKFSSYEQY
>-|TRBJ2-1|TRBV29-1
SVQILEQF
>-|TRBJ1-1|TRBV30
AWSGTWGWAGRTEAF
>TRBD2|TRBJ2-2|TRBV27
ASSLLAGINTGELF
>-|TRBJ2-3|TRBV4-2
ASSQDRRADTQY
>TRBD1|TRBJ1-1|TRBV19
ASSTNRDRGTEAF
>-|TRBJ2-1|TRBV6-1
ASSEVGGLAFFEQF
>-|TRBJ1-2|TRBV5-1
ASSFWAGGGYGYT
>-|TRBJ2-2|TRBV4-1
ASSQKQGDGSSRTGELF
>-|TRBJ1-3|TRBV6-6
ASSSETSGNTIY
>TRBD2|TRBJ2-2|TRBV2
ASTREGGGSTGELF
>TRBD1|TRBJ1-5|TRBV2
ATKTGALQPQH
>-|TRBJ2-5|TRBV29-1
SAGILETQY
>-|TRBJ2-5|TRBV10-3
AISEVVAAVQETQY
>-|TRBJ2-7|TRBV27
ASSSRDSSYEQY
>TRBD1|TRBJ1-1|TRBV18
ASSLGQGDGTEAF
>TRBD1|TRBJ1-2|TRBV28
ASGPTGERGYT
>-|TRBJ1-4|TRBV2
ASSGFQEKLF
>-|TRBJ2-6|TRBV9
ASSVDSDKVGAGANVLT
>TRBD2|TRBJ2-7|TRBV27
ASSLKAGGFDEQY
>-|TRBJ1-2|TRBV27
ASSLSGVRDYGYT
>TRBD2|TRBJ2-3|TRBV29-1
SVELAGAGDTQY
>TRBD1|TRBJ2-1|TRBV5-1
ASSSLGQGSYNEQF
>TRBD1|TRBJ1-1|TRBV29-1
SVKLQGSNTEAF
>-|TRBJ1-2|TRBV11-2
ASSLLGTNYGYT
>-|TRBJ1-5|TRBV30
AWSVGSNQPQH
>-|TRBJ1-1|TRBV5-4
ASSLERAEAF
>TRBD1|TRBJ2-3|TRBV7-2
ASSLGQGPWTQY
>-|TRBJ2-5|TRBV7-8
ASSPRGGETQY
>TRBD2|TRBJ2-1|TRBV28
ASSALAGETYNEQF
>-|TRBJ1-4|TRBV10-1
ASRLFWGGNEKLF
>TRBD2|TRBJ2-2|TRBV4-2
ASSQEIAGLAGANTGELF
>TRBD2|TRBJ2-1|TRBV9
ASSPRLAGISYNEQF
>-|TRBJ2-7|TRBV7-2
ASSSQISSYEQY
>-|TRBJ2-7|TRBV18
ASSQGQGTYEQY
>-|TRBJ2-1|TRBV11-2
ASSSEGSSYNEQF